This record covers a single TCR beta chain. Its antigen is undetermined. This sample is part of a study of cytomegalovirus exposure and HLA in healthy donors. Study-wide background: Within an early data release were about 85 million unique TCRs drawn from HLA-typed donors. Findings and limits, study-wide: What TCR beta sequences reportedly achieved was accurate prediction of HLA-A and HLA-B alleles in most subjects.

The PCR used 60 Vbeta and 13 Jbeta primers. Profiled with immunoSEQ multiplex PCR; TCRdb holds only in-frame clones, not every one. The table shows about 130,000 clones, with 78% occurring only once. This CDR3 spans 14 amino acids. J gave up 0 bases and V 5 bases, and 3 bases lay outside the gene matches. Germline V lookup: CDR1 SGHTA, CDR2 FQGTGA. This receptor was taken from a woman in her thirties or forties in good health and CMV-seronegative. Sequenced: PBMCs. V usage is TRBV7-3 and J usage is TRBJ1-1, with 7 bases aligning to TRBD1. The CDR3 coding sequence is TGTGCCAGCAGCACAGGGGCCATGAACACTGAAGCTTTCTTT. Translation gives CASSTGAMNTEAFF.